This TCR beta chain was profiled in a study of T cells in Graves' hyperthyroidism and ophthalmopathy. The CDR3 regions of TCR beta were amplified from RNA transcripts. Carried out on the TCR CDR3, a first-round RT-PCR used the HTBI primer set. TCRdb re-called the multiplex PCR reads with MiXCR, one entry per CDR3 protein. The repertoire includes 300,000 or so distinct CDR3 sequences, around a sixth of them detected once, and approximately 33% sits in the top ten. This clonotype was detected many times. Uncontrolled infections, other autoimmune diseases, pregnancy or lactation led to exclusion of patients. The V gene's germline CDR1 is SGHTA and CDR2 FQGNSA. Trimming cost V 4 bases and J 4 bases; bases outside gene matches: 4. There are 14 residues in the CDR3.

This sequence joins TRBV7-2 and TRBJ2-5; 9 bases align to TRBD2. Sample: blood. The TCR comes from a man aged 25 to 40 with Graves' hyperthyroidism. The CDR3 DNA follows: TGTGCCAGCAGCTCGGCGGGGGGGGCAGAGACCCAGTACTTC. It yields the protein CASSSAGGAETQYF.